This T cell receptor beta chain stems from a study of brain T cells in children with intractable seizures. This clone showed up just once. Sequencing was performed with immunoSEQ multiplex PCR; in TCRdb, only in-frame clones are kept and a portion is missing. The sample contains 300,000 to 400,000 clones, roughly 93% of which appear only once. Time point: blood from clinic visit 5 months post-surgery; TSC patient then seizure free. The germline gives CDR1 MNHEY, CDR2 SVGEGT. The CDR3 length is 15 residues. V gave up 5 bases and J gave up 1 base, with 15 bases separating them. The chain has TRBV6-2 or TRBV6-3 and TRBJ2-7; D not certain. The sample consisted of peripheral blood, taken more than 4 months after surgery. The clonotype was recovered from a boy less than two years old with tuberous sclerosis and intractable seizures. This CDR3 reads CASSPRPAFSYEQYF. The CDR3 coding sequence is TGTGCCAGCAGTCCCCGACCCGCGTTTTCCTACGAGCAGTACTTC.